The next 26 T cell receptor beta chains were all read from a single sample in a study of human T cells and chemical hapten exposure. A single record per CDR3 protein comes from TCRdb applying MiXCR to the 5' RACE reads. The repertoire has under 150,000 distinct CDR3 sequences, around 20% of them found once; the top ten carry 2.5% to 3%. Unfractionated whole blood yielded total RNA. These receptors all come from a human donor in good health.

This chain links TRBV12-3 or TRBV12-4 with TRBJ2-7, with 7 bases matching TRBD1. V lost 0 bases to trimming and J lost 0 bases; unmatched junction nucleotides: 2. This CDR3 is built from 15 residues. The CDR3 protein is CASSLAGGGSYEQYF. CDR3 in DNA: TGTGCCAGCAGTTTAGCAGGGGGCGGCTCCTACGAGCAGTACTTC.

This clonotype has a handful of counts. V usage is TRBV6-5 and J usage is TRBJ1-1, with D perhaps matching TRBD1 (6 bases). The V and J ends lost 3 bases and 5 bases respectively, with 16 bases between them. This CDR3 region has 15 residues. CDR1 is MNHEY and CDR2 is SVGAGI in the germline V gene. CDR3 nucleotides: TGTGCCAGCAGTTATCCGACAGGAGCGGGGACTGAAGCTTTCTTT. It translates to CASSYPTGAGTEAFF.

This clonotype was detected a few times. The J gene is TRBJ2-2, the V gene TRBV2; D gene unclear. The CDR3 covers 13 residues. Germline lookup yields CDR1 SNHLY and CDR2 FYNNEI. The germline V and J ends were trimmed by 6 bases and 6 bases, with 11 bases remaining between them. As DNA, the CDR3 is TGTGCCAGCAGCCCCTTAGTTCCCGGGGAGCTGTTTTTT. It encodes CASSPLVPGELFF.

The chain employs TRBV10-3 and TRBJ2-7; 8 bases are a match to TRBD2. Trimming cost V 5 bases and J 5 bases; bases outside gene matches: 11. Germline V gene sequence: CDR1 ENHRY, CDR2 SYGVKD. CDR3 length equals 15 residues. In DNA form, the CDR3 reads TGTGCCATCAGTTCTATAGCGGGACCCACCCACGAGCAGTACTTC. It translates to CAISSIAGPTHEQYF.

The V gene is TRBV6-2 or TRBV6-3, the J gene TRBJ2-1; possible D gene TRBD1, 6 bases. Per germline, CDR1 MNHEY and CDR2 SVGEGT. Trimming took off 3 bases at V and 4 bases at J, with 13 bases between the two ends. This CDR3 has 15 residues. CDR3 in amino acids: CASSYPGTMYNEQFF. CDR3 in DNA: TGTGCCAGCAGTTATCCCGGGACAATGTACAATGAGCAGTTCTTC.

This clonotype was counted many times. This CDR3 reads CAISPGQGSTNEKLFF. For the CDR3, the DNA is TGTGCCATCAGCCCGGGACAGGGTTCAACTAATGAAAAACTGTTTTTT. The chain couples TRBV10-3 to TRBJ1-4; 9 bases line up with TRBD1. The CDR3 consists of 16 residues. With V trimmed by 6 bases and J by 0 bases, 5 bases remained unmatched. CDR1 and CDR2 (germline): ENHRY, SYGVKD.

The chain has TRBV7-3 and TRBJ1-1; D unresolved. V shed 8 bases and J shed 4 bases, with 14 bases lying between them. This CDR3 is 13 amino acids long. Per germline, CDR1 SGHTA and CDR2 FQGTGA. The CDR3 DNA sequence: TGTGCCAGCCATCTTGACCCAAGCACTGAAGCTTTCTTT. Its translation is CASHLDPSTEAFF.

There are a few counts of this clonotype. V and J are TRBV12-3 or TRBV12-4 and TRBJ1-2; 8 nucleotides line up with TRBD1. The CDR3 covers 13 residues. Unmatched junction bases numbered 3, after V lost 3 bases and J lost 6 bases. CDR3 protein: CASSLDRDDGYTF. The CDR3 DNA reads TGTGCCAGCAGTTTGGACAGGGACGATGGCTACACCTTC.

V and J are TRBV6-5 and TRBJ1-1; D gene ambiguous. Trimming stripped 2 bases from V and 1 base from J, with 8 bases between. CDR1 is MNHEY and CDR2 is SVGAGI in the germline V gene. The CDR3 has 14 amino acids. The chain's CDR3 is CASSYARQNTEAFF. The CDR3 DNA follows: TGTGCCAGCAGTTACGCCCGTCAGAACACTGAAGCTTTCTTT.

This clonotype was detected only a few times. V and J are TRBV20-1 and TRBJ1-2, with D unresolved. The length of the CDR3 is 12 residues. The V and J ends lost 8 bases and 5 bases respectively, with 15 bases between them. The germline CDR1 and CDR2 sequences are DFQATT and SNEGSKA (reference sequence). The CDR3, as DNA: TGCAGTCCATCTGTAAGTGGGTATGGCTACACCTTC. It yields the protein CSPSVSGYGYTF.

This clonotype was seen a handful of times. This chain connects TRBV20-1 to TRBJ1-5, with 10 bases lining up with TRBD1. Unmatched junction bases numbered 5, after V lost 6 bases and J lost 6 bases. CDR1 DFQATT and CDR2 SNEGSKA come from the germline V gene (reference sequence). The CDR3 covers 13 residues. Here the CDR3 DNA reads TGCAGTGCCCGGACAGGGGGGGTTCAGCCCCAGCATTTT. Protein sequence: CSARTGGVQPQHF.

The V and J genes are TRBV12-3 or TRBV12-4 and TRBJ1-1; D unresolved. V was cut by 7 bases and J by 3 bases, with 3 bases left in between. This CDR3 contains 10 residues. The chain's CDR3 is CASIHTEAFF. The CDR3 nucleotides read TGTGCCAGCATACACACTGAAGCTTTCTTT.

There are a few counts of this clonotype. The chain uses TRBV3-1 and TRBJ1-4; 7 bases are shared with TRBD1. The germline gives CDR1 LGHDT, CDR2 YNNKEL (reference sequence). V was clipped by 0 bases and J by 7 bases; unmatched bases: 8. The CDR3 contains 16 residues. DNA for the CDR3: TGTGCCAGCAGCCAAGACAGGGGGGTCTCGGCTGAAAAACTGTTTTTT. The encoded protein is CASSQDRGVSAEKLFF.

This clonotype was detected only a few times. The chain has TRBV10-3 and TRBJ2-7; no clear D. Germline assignment: CDR1 ENHRY and CDR2 SYGVKD. Between the trimmed V and J ends, which lost 0 bases and 7 bases, there was a span of 4 bases. The CDR3 has 11 residues. Written as DNA, the CDR3 is TGTGCCATCAGTGAGTCGTTGGAGCAGTACTTC. It translates to CAISESLEQYF.

This chain links TRBV28 with TRBJ2-1, with D perhaps matching TRBD2 (5 bases). The CDR3 totals 15 residues. The germline CDR1 and CDR2 sequences are MDHEN and SYDVKM. Trimming pared 4 bases from V and 2 bases from J, leaving 12 bases between. The CDR3 loop is CASSSREAAYNEQFF. In DNA form, the CDR3 reads TGTGCCAGCAGTTCTCGTGAAGCGGCCTACAATGAGCAGTTCTTC.

This rearrangement joins TRBV25-1 to TRBJ1-4; D is uncertain. CDR3 length equals 15 residues. Trimming removed 2 bases at V and 0 bases at J, with 7 bases between. Germline CDR1 is MGHDK and CDR2 is SYGVNS. The CDR3 sequence: CASSERFATNEKLFF. The CDR3 nucleotides read TGTGCCAGCAGTGAACGTTTTGCAACTAATGAAAAACTGTTTTTT. The full variable domain, in which reference TRBV25-1 and TRBJ1-4 provide the parts outside the CDR3, is EADIYQTPRYLVIGTGKKITLECSQTMGHDKMYWYQQDPGMELHLIHYSYGVNSTEKGDLSSESTVSRIRTEHFPLTLESARPSHTSQYLCASSERFATNEKLFFGSGTQLSVL.

This clonotype was seen more than once but under ten times. The V and J genes are TRBV20-1 and TRBJ1-1; unclear D gene. CDR1 is DFQATT, CDR2 SNEGSKA, per germline (reference sequence). The germline V and J ends were trimmed by 3 bases and 3 bases, with 17 bases remaining between them. This CDR3 region has 15 residues. The CDR3, as DNA: TGCAGTGCTAGGATCCTCTGGGATAAGGACACTGAAGCTTTCTTT. Translating it yields CSARILWDKDTEAFF.

This clonotype was counted only a few times. V is TRBV28 and J is TRBJ1-3, with 9 bases lining up with TRBD1. Looked up from germline, CDR1 is MDHEN and CDR2 is SYDVKM. The CDR3 runs to 15 residues. The junction had 6 bases not matched to a gene; V was cut back by 5 bases and J by 4 bases. The CDR3 here is CASSQAGTGGNTIYF. In DNA form, the CDR3 reads TGTGCCAGCAGTCAAGCCGGGACAGGGGGAAACACCATATATTTT.

This clonotype was found a few times. The gene calls are TRBV20-1 and TRBJ2-1; perhaps TRBD2 as D (6 bases). The V gene's germline CDR1 is DFQATT and CDR2 SNEGSKA (reference sequence). The CDR3 contains 15 residues. Between the trimmed V and J ends, which lost 6 bases and 4 bases, there was a span of 19 bases. The CDR3 region is CSASGSGLTYNEQFF. In nucleotides, the CDR3 is TGCAGTGCCAGCGGGTCCGGACTAACTTACAATGAGCAGTTCTTC.

V usage is TRBV5-4 and J usage is TRBJ2-1, with 7 positions matching TRBD2. Germline-derived CDR1 and CDR2 are SGHNT and YYREEE (reference sequence). V trimming: 0 bases; J trimming: 5 bases; junction bases outside the gene matches: 5. The CDR3 totals 15 residues. CDR3 region: CASSLGSGTDNEQFF. In DNA form, the CDR3 reads TGTGCCAGCAGCTTGGGCAGCGGGACGGACAATGAGCAGTTCTTC.

This clonotype was counted only a few times. V is TRBV4-1 and J is TRBJ2-7; TRBD2 is a possible D gene (5 bases). The V gene lost 1 base and the J gene lost 4 bases, with 11 bases spanning the gap. The CDR3 runs 14 residues. Germline CDR1 reads MGHRA; CDR2 reads YSYEKL. DNA for the CDR3: TGCGCCAGCAGCCAAGCCCGAGGGCCTTACGAGCAGTACTTC. Protein product: CASSQARGPYEQYF.

This clonotype was picked up a small number of times. The chain links TRBV27 to TRBJ2-7; TRBD2 is a possible D gene (6 bases). V dropped 6 bases and J dropped 6 bases, with 15 bases sitting between them. Germline lookup yields CDR1 MNHEY and CDR2 SMNVEV (reference sequence). There are 13 residues in the CDR3. The CDR3 reads CASRYGRASEQYF. The DNA of the CDR3 is TGTGCCAGCAGATACGGGAGAGCCTCCGAGCAGTACTTC.

This clonotype has just a few counts. The chain combines TRBV5-1 with TRBJ2-3; 12 bases agree with TRBD2. The germline V gene has CDR1 SGHRS and CDR2 YFSETQ. CDR3 length: 16 amino acids. Trimming took 3 bases from V and 6 from J; bases not matched to a gene: 8. CDR3 DNA: TGCGCCAGCAGCTCTTCTGGACTAGCGGGAATGGATACGCAGTATTTT. This gives the protein CASSSSGLAGMDTQYF.

V gene TRBV10-3 combines with J gene TRBJ2-7; no definite D call. The CDR3 is 13 residues long. The germline V gene has CDR1 ENHRY and CDR2 SYGVKD. The V end was cut by 4 bases, the J end by 4 bases, with 11 bases between. The CDR3 DNA sequence: TGTGCCATCAGTGCTGGTCTTACGTACGAGCAGTACTTC. Protein sequence: CAISAGLTYEQYF.

This clonotype was counted between two and nine times. The V and J genes are TRBV30 and TRBJ1-2, with a weak D call TRBD1 (6 bases). Looked up from germline, CDR1 is GTSNPN and CDR2 is SVGIG (reference sequence). The CDR3 loop spans 11 amino acids. Trimming stripped 3 bases from V and 8 bases from J, with 10 bases between. CDR3 residues: CAWSSGGGYTF. DNA of the CDR3: TGTGCCTGGAGCAGTGGGGGCGGCTACACCTTC.

The chain links TRBV7-9 to TRBJ1-6, with D perhaps TRBD1 (6 bases). The V gene lost 1 base and the J gene lost 8 bases, with 12 bases spanning the gap. There are 15 residues in the CDR3. From germline, CDR1 is SEHNR and CDR2 FQNEAQ (reference sequence). The CDR3 bases are TGTGCCAGCAGCTTAGATTCAAACAGGGATTCACCCCTCCACTTT. Protein product: CASSLDSNRDSPLHF.